This note documents a single TCR beta chain sequence. Germline CDR1 is WSHSY and CDR2 is SAAADI. The CDR3 covers 15 residues. The ends were cut back, 4 bases at V and 4 bases at J, with 14 bases in the middle. This entry is derived from a study of blood T cell repertoires in COVID-19. Study overall: Sites across the United States, Italy and Spain contributed samples from acute and convalescent COVID-19. In each case, the material was cDNA or gDNA derived from T cells, B-cell-depleted T cells, or PBMCs.

Per the study methods: Counts of nucleated cells, estimated from reference gene primer amplification, were obtained. Only in-frame clones appear in the TCRdb table, and some are missing; sequencing was by immunoSEQ multiplex PCR. That table furnishes V, J and clone size, whereas the DNA furnished D and trimming. The sample lists approximately 77,000 clones, 75% to 85% occurring once. Specimen: peripheral blood. This chain joins TRBV10-2 and TRBJ1-3; tentative D call: TRBD1 (6 bases). The sequence derives from a woman aged 70 to 79 with acute or convalescent COVID-19. CDR3 nucleotides: TGCGCCAGCAGTGGGTCAGGGGTTAGGGGAAACACCATATATTTT. As protein: CASSGSGVRGNTIYF.